The 8 T cell receptor beta chains reported below all come from one sample, sequenced in a study of T cell responses to AZD1222 COVID-19 vaccine. Measured with immunoSEQ multiplex PCR; TCRdb has only the in-frame clones, and not every one. The table has some 110,000 clones, 88% seen once. The specimen comprised peripheral blood, sampled 28 days after the second AZD1222 dose. The receptors originated from an adult who received the AZD1222 COVID-19 vaccine.

This chain links TRBV4-2 with TRBJ2-3; D perhaps matches TRBD2 (5 bases). CDR1 is LGHNA, CDR2 YNFKEQ, per germline. This CDR3 contains 15 residues. V lost 5 bases to trimming and J lost 6 bases, with 18 bases between them. In DNA, the CDR3 is TGTGCCAGCAGCTGGAGCGAGGGCCAGGACGATACGCAGTATTTT. Its protein is CASSWSEGQDDTQYF.

Only a few counts were recorded for this clone. J is TRBJ2-6 and V is TRBV10-2, with D possibly called TRBD1 or TRBD2 (5 bases each). Per the germline V gene, CDR1 is WSHSY and CDR2 is SAAADI. Trimming took off 0 bases at V and 4 bases at J, with 13 bases between the two ends. The CDR3 totals 17 residues. Here the CDR3 DNA reads TGCGCCAGCAGTGAGTCGGGGGTCACCTCAGGGGCCAACGTCCTGACTTTC. Its protein is CASSESGVTSGANVLTF.

The chain joins TRBV6-1 to TRBJ1-3; D is possibly TRBD1 (5 bases). Trimming shortened V by 0 bases and J by 1 base, and 13 bases separated the two germline ends. Looked up from germline, CDR1 is MNHNS and CDR2 is SASEGT. This CDR3 is 17 amino acids long. Here the CDR3 reads CASSEALQVPSGNTIYF. Here the CDR3 DNA reads TGTGCCAGCAGTGAAGCTTTACAGGTCCCATCTGGAAACACCATATATTTT.

This chain connects TRBV2 to TRBJ2-7; 7 bases agree with TRBD1. The CDR3 spans 13 residues. Germline CDR1 is SNHLY and CDR2 is FYNNEI. V lost 7 bases and J lost 2; bases outside the gene matches: 5. CDR3 nucleotide sequence: TGTGCCAGCACGTTTGACAGGGCCTACGAGCAGTACTTC. This sequence encodes CASTFDRAYEQYF. The entire variable domain, with the rest obtained from reference TRBV2 and TRBJ2-7, is as follows: EPEVTQTPSHQVTQMGQEVILRCVPISNHLYFYWYRQILGQKVEFLVSFYNNEISEKSEIFDDQFSVERPDGSNFTLKIRSTKLEDSAMYFCASTFDRAYEQYFGPGTRLTVT.

This chain connects TRBV7-2 to TRBJ1-1; tentatively, D is TRBD1 (6 bases). V shed 2 bases and J shed 2 bases, with 9 bases lying between them. This CDR3 contains 14 residues. CDR1 and CDR2 from the germline V gene are SGHTA and FQGNSA. The CDR3 reads CASSLIQGNTEAFF. Written as DNA, the CDR3 is TGTGCCAGCAGCTTAATACAGGGAAACACTGAAGCTTTCTTT.

The chain joins TRBV27 to TRBJ1-2; D is perhaps TRBD1 (5 bases). V was clipped by 2 bases and J by 2 bases, with 18 bases between them. This CDR3 has 17 amino acids. Germline-derived CDR1 and CDR2 are MNHEY and SMNVEV (reference sequence). This chain's CDR3 is CASSLISGLMKNYGYTF. The CDR3 DNA is TGTGCCAGCAGTTTAATTTCGGGGCTTATGAAGAACTATGGCTACACCTTC.

The chain recombines TRBV27 with TRBJ1-2; TRBD1 matches at 8 bases. V lost 6 bases, J lost 8 bases, and 14 bases stayed unmatched. The CDR3 sequence is 15 residues long. Per the germline V gene, CDR1 is MNHEY and CDR2 is SMNVEV (reference sequence). CDR3 DNA: TGTGCCAGCAGACCTTCTGGGGGGACAGGCCAGGGCTACACCTTC. It specifies CASRPSGGTGQGYTF.

The rearrangement links TRBV5-8 to TRBJ2-7, with D possibly matching TRBD2 (5 bases). The V gene's germline CDR1 is SGHTS and CDR2 YDEGEE. The CDR3 totals 11 residues. The V end was cut by 0 bases, the J end by 7 bases, with 5 bases between. The CDR3: CASSLGREQYF. In DNA form, the CDR3 reads TGTGCCAGCAGCTTGGGGAGGGAGCAGTACTTC. The entire variable domain, with the rest obtained from reference TRBV5-8 and TRBJ2-7, is as follows: EAGVTQSPTHLIKTRGQQATLRCSPISGHTSVYWYQQALGLGLQFLLWYDEGEERNRGNFPPRFSGRQFPNYSSELNVNALELEDSALYLCASSLGREQYFGPGTRLTVT.